Following are 26 T cell receptor beta chains from one sample sequenced in a study of cytomegalovirus exposure and HLA in healthy donors. The PCR ran on 60 Vbeta and 13 Jbeta primers. Produced via immunoSEQ multiplex PCR; TCRdb's table is partial and in-frame only. This sample has some 80,000 clones; about four fifths occur once, and the top ten carry 3.4%. The sequencing input was PBMCs. These receptors all stem from a man aged 40-49 years in good health and CMV-seronegative.

CDR3 loop: CASSAKPRPSGGQTQYF. The CDR3 DNA reads as TGCGCCAGCAGCGCCAAACCCCGCCCTAGCGGGGGCCAGACCCAGTACTTC. The J gene is TRBJ2-5, the V gene TRBV5-1; 10 bases line up with TRBD2. The germline gives CDR1 SGHRS, CDR2 YFSETQ. V dropped 4 bases and J dropped 6; count of bases not matched to a gene: 15. The length of the CDR3 is 17 residues.

The rearrangement uses TRBV19 and TRBJ1-1; 8 nucleotides agree with TRBD1. This CDR3 region has 15 residues. The V gene end was trimmed by 8 bases and the J gene end by 5 bases; junction bases not matched to a gene: 13. Germline V CDR1 and CDR2: LNHDA, SQIVND (reference sequence). In DNA form, the CDR3 reads TGTGCCAGTGCCTCAGGGGGCGCGGTATCAACTGAAGCTTTCTTT. This translates into CASASGGAVSTEAFF.

This clone has just one count. The rearrangement joins TRBV29-1 to TRBJ2-3, with 9 bases that match TRBD2. Germline CDR1 is SQVTM and CDR2 is ANQGSEA. This CDR3 is 16 amino acids long. The ends lost 4 bases at V and 6 bases at J; junction bases unmatched: 14. CDR3 sequence reads: CSVAGGTSLPGDTQYF. CDR3 bases: TGCAGCGTTGCGGGGGGGACTAGCCTACCGGGGGATACGCAGTATTTT.

The chain employs TRBV7-9 and TRBJ2-1; TRBD1 might be the D (5 bases). V shed 1 base and J shed 7 bases, with 11 bases lying between them. Germline V gene data show CDR1 as SEHNR and CDR2 as FQNEAQ (reference sequence). The CDR3 spans 14 residues. As DNA, the CDR3 is TGTGCCAGCAGCTTAGAAGGGGCGCGGAATGAGCAGTTCTTC. It translates to CASSLEGARNEQFF.

The gene calls are TRBV7-3 and TRBJ2-3; TRBD1 matches 8 bases. The germline gives CDR1 SGHTA, CDR2 FQGTGA. Unmatched junction bases numbered 1, after V lost 2 bases and J lost 3 bases. The CDR3 has 14 residues. The CDR3 DNA sequence: TGTGCCAGCAGCTTAGGGGACAGGACAGATACGCAGTATTTT. It encodes CASSLGDRTDTQYF.

The chain carries TRBV30 and TRBJ1-1; TRBD1 is a possible D gene (5 bases). CDR3 length: 15 residues. The V gene lost 4 bases and the J gene lost 5 bases, with 20 bases spanning the gap. Germline V lookup: CDR1 GTSNPN, CDR2 SVGIG (reference sequence). CDR3 sequence reads: CAWTGVFGARTEAFF. For the CDR3, the DNA is TGTGCCTGGACGGGAGTTTTTGGGGCGAGAACTGAAGCTTTCTTT.

The rearrangement uses TRBV7-3 and TRBJ1-1, with a possible D match to TRBD1 (5 bases). Trimming pared 6 bases from V and 4 bases from J, leaving 12 bases between. This CDR3 has 13 residues. Germline V gene sequence: CDR1 SGHTA, CDR2 FQGTGA. CDR3 loop: CASRGGGGTEAFF. In DNA form, the CDR3 reads TGTGCCAGCAGGGGCGGGGGTGGCACTGAAGCTTTCTTT.

The chain combines TRBV27 with TRBJ1-4; D uncertain. The germline V gene encodes CDR1 MNHEY and CDR2 SMNVEV (reference sequence). V shed 6 bases and J shed 0 bases, with 8 bases lying between them. The CDR3 sequence is 14 residues long. CDR3 sequence (DNA): TGTGCCAGCAGCCAGGTTGCAACTAATGAAAAACTGTTTTTT. Its protein is CASSQVATNEKLFF. The entire variable domain, with the rest obtained from reference TRBV27 and TRBJ1-4, is as follows: EAQVTQNPRYLITVTGKKLTVTCSQNMNHEYMSWYRQDPGLGLRQIYYSMNVEVTDKGDVPEGYKVSRKEKRNFPLILESPSPNQTSLYFCASSQVATNEKLFFGSGTQLSVL.

V is TRBV7-3 and J is TRBJ1-1; 8 bases are shared with TRBD1. CDR1 and CDR2 from the germline V gene are SGHTA and FQGTGA. Trimming cost V 4 bases and J 7 bases; bases outside gene matches: 2. There are 12 residues in the CDR3. DNA of the CDR3: TGTGCCAGCAGCTATACAGGGGGTGAAGCTTTCTTT. Protein product: CASSYTGGEAFF.

The V and J genes are TRBV7-9 and TRBJ2-5; TRBD1 might be the D (7 bases). Germline CDR1 is SEHNR and CDR2 is FQNEAQ (reference sequence). V was clipped by 4 bases and J by 4 bases, with 16 bases between them. The CDR3 is 15 amino acids. CDR3 coding DNA: TGTGCCAGCAGCTCCCGTGGAGGGGGCCGAGAGACCCAGTACTTC. It specifies CASSSRGGGRETQYF.

V and J are TRBV5-1 and TRBJ2-2; 8 bases agree with TRBD2. The trim removed 0 bases at V and 0 bases at J, leaving 1 base unmatched. Germline V lookup: CDR1 SGHRS, CDR2 YFSETQ. CDR3 size: 16 residues. Written as DNA, the CDR3 is TGCGCCAGCAGCTTGGCGGGACTAGCGAACACCGGGGAGCTGTTTTTT. This sequence encodes CASSLAGLANTGELFF.

The CDR3 DNA sequence: TGTGCCAGCAGTTTATCCATCGGGGGAAGGATTTCTGGCTACACCTTC. As protein: CASSLSIGGRISGYTF. The chain is built from TRBV27 and TRBJ1-2, with D perhaps matching TRBD1 (5 bases). V lost 0 bases and J lost 7, with 18 bases in between. The CDR3 is 16 amino acids. Germline loops: CDR1 MNHEY, CDR2 SMNVEV (reference sequence).

This clone was found a few times. The J gene is TRBJ1-3, the V gene TRBV15; D may be TRBD1 (6 bases). Germline V gene data show CDR1 as LNHNV and CDR2 as YYDKDF (reference sequence). CDR3 length equals 15 residues. The germline V and J ends were trimmed by 3 bases and 6 bases, with 15 bases remaining between them. The CDR3 DNA sequence: TGTGCCACCAGCAGCGTCGAACAGGGCCAAAACACCATATATTTT. This gives the protein CATSSVEQGQNTIYF.

This chain joins TRBV15 and TRBJ2-1; D gene uncertain. This CDR3 contains 12 residues. Germline CDR1 reads LNHNV; CDR2 reads YYDKDF (reference sequence). V lost 3 bases to trimming and J lost 8 bases, with 8 bases between them. The CDR3 nucleotides are TGTGCCACCAGCAGGCCTCGGGATGAGCAGTTCTTC. It specifies CATSRPRDEQFF. Filled out from reference TRBV15 and TRBJ2-1, the complete variable domain reads DAMVIQNPRYQVTQFGKPVTLSCSQTLNHNVMYWYQQKSSQAPKLLFHYYDKDFNNEADTPDNFQSRRPNTSFCFLDIRSPGLGDTAMYLCATSRPRDEQFFGPGTRLTVL.

This rearrangement joins TRBV2 to TRBJ2-2; a possible D gene is TRBD2 (5 bases). V was shortened by 3 bases and J by 6 bases, with 8 bases between the two germline ends. Looked up from germline, CDR1 is SNHLY and CDR2 is FYNNEI. CDR3 length equals 13 residues. Here the CDR3 reads CASSEDGAGELFF. In nucleotides, the CDR3 is TGTGCCAGCAGTGAGGACGGGGCCGGGGAGCTGTTTTTT.

This chain links TRBV28 with TRBJ2-1; TRBD2 matches at 8 bases. CDR3 size: 15 residues. The V gene's germline CDR1 is MDHEN and CDR2 SYDVKM. Germline trimming cut 4 bases from V and 8 bases from J; bases unmatched to any gene: 10. As DNA, the CDR3 is TGTGCCAGCAGTTGGGGTAGCGGGGAAGCGGATGAGCAGTTCTTC. Protein: CASSWGSGEADEQFF.

There are a few counts of this clone. V is TRBV7-3 and J is TRBJ1-5, with 9 bases identical to TRBD1. Germline CDR1 reads SGHTA; CDR2 reads FQGTGA. V shed 4 bases, J shed 5 bases, and the junction held 3 bases outside the gene matches. There are 14 residues in the CDR3. The CDR3 spells CASSSGQGDQPQHF. CDR3 DNA: TGTGCCAGCAGCTCGGGACAGGGAGATCAGCCCCAGCATTTT.

The CDR3 is CASSYSGLPGGYEQYF. The CDR3 nucleotides are TGTGCCAGCAGTTACTCAGGTCTCCCCGGAGGCTACGAGCAGTACTTC. The chain carries TRBV6-5 and TRBJ2-7, with D maybe TRBD2 (5 bases). Germline CDR1 is MNHEY and CDR2 is SVGAGI. The germline V and J ends were trimmed by 0 bases and 3 bases, with 15 bases remaining between them. The CDR3 contains 16 residues.

The chain employs TRBV5-1 and TRBJ1-2; 9 bases align to TRBD1. CDR1 SGHRS and CDR2 YFSETQ come from the germline V gene. This CDR3 spans 16 amino acids. V lost 0 bases and J lost 3; bases outside the gene matches: 6. CDR3 loop: CASSLGTGGWDYGYTF. The CDR3 DNA reads as TGCGCCAGCAGCTTGGGCACAGGGGGCTGGGACTATGGCTACACCTTC.

This rearrangement joins TRBV7-8 to TRBJ2-7, with 12 bases fitting TRBD1. V was clipped by 5 bases and J by 2 bases; unmatched bases: 10. Germline CDR1 SGHVS, CDR2 FQNEAQ. The CDR3 extends over 17 amino acids. Here the CDR3 reads CASSVQPGQGAPYEQYF. CDR3 in DNA: TGTGCCAGCAGCGTTCAACCGGGACAGGGGGCCCCCTACGAGCAGTACTTC.

The chain recombines TRBV18 with TRBJ1-6; TRBD1 matches 9 bases. The CDR3 runs to 15 residues. Germline V gene data show CDR1 as KGHSH and CDR2 as LQKENI. The V and J ends lost 3 bases and 7 bases, in that order; junction bases with no gene match: 4. The CDR3 is CASSPGTGNNSPLHF. DNA for the CDR3: TGTGCCAGCTCACCTGGGACAGGGAACAATTCACCCCTCCACTTT.

This clone showed up just once. The CDR3 reads CASSKGQEPYNEQFF. CDR3 in DNA: TGTGCCAGCAGCAAGGGACAGGAACCCTACAATGAGCAGTTCTTC. This rearrangement joins TRBV7-3 to TRBJ2-1, with 8 bases fitting TRBD1. The V and J ends lost 5 bases and 2 bases, in that order; junction bases with no gene match: 5. Germline CDR1 and CDR2: SGHTA and FQGTGA. This CDR3 contains 15 residues.

There are a few counts of this clone. The J gene is TRBJ1-1, the V gene TRBV19, with D possibly being TRBD1 (6 bases). Trimming took 6 bases from V and 4 from J, leaving 24 bases between them. CDR1 and CDR2 (germline): LNHDA, SQIVND (reference sequence). The CDR3 has 17 amino acids. CDR3 nucleotide sequence: TGTGCCAGTAGCCTAGATGCGGGGGGCAGGGCGGGCACTGAAGCTTTCTTT. Residues: CASSLDAGGRAGTEAFF.

V usage is TRBV28 and J usage is TRBJ2-7; D is unresolved. The V gene lost 1 base and the J gene lost 5 bases, with 3 bases spanning the gap. Germline loops: CDR1 MDHEN, CDR2 SYDVKM. The CDR3 runs to 11 residues. As DNA, the CDR3 is TGTGCCAGCAGTTTATCCGACGAGCAGTACTTC. Translated, it gives CASSLSDEQYF.

The rearrangement links TRBV15 to TRBJ1-3, with 8 bases identical to TRBD1. CDR1 and CDR2 (germline): LNHNV, YYDKDF (reference sequence). Trimming removed 4 bases from V and 0 bases from J; junction bases left unmatched: 2. The CDR3 is 15 residues long. The DNA for the CDR3 is TGTGCCACCAGCACAGACAGGGGCTCTGGAAACACCATATATTTT. It codes for CATSTDRGSGNTIYF.

This clone was seen only a few times. In nucleotides, the CDR3 is TGTGCCAGCAGTTTTATCCCGACGGGAGATGGCTACACCTTC. This gives the protein CASSFIPTGDGYTF. This sequence joins TRBV27 and TRBJ1-2; D uncertain. Trimming removed 3 bases from V and 6 bases from J, with 14 bases in between. The CDR3 loop spans 14 amino acids. Germline V gene data show CDR1 as MNHEY and CDR2 as SMNVEV (reference sequence).